This T cell receptor beta chain came from a study of T-cell memory formation after mild COVID-19. This clonotype has at least ten counts. As yet, its antigen is unknown. Whole-study results and caveats: Some clones that responded turned up in pre-infection memory, which suggests that cross-reactive memory joined in.

CDR1 and CDR2 (germline): SQVTM, ANQGSEA. V was trimmed by 6 bases and J by 8 bases, leaving 14 bases between them. The CDR3 sequence is 12 residues long. One entry per CDR3 protein results from TCRdb running MiXCR on the 5' RACE reads. The sample consists of some 14,000 distinct CDR3 sequences, about 11% of them appearing once. The sequence derives from an adult woman who had mild COVID-19 (a few samples of this study predate the infection). Cell type and time point are not known. The chain is built from TRBV29-1 and TRBJ2-4; D is unclear. The specimen was PBMCs or a T cell subset sorted from them (not recorded which). CDR3: CSVAWSGDIQYF. The CDR3 region has the DNA TGCAGCGTAGCCTGGAGTGGGGACATTCAGTACTTC.